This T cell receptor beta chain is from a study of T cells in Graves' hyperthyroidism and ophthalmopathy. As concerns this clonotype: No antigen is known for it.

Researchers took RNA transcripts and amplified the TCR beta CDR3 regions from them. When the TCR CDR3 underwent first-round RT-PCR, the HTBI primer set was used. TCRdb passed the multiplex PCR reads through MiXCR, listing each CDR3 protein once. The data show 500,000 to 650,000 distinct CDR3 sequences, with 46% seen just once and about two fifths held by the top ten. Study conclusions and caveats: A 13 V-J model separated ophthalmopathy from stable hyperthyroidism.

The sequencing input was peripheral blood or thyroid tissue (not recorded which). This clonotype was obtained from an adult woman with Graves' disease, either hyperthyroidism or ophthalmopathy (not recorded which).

CDR3 DNA: TGTGCCAGTAATTCGAACACCGGGGAGCTGTTTTTT. Protein product: CASNSNTGELFF. The V and J genes are TRBV19 and TRBJ2-2; the D is unclear. The germline V gene encodes CDR1 LNHDA and CDR2 SQIVND (reference sequence). V lost 7 bases, J lost 0 bases, and 3 bases lay in between. CDR3 size: 12 residues.